The source of this TCR beta chain is a study of cytomegalovirus exposure and HLA in healthy donors. Overall study: Roughly 180 million T cells yielded approximately 110 million unique TCR beta sequences in earlier analysis. Regarding the study as a whole: Later analysis revealed greater clonal expansion in HLA-associated TCR beta chains than in equally common others. It was 160 or so TCR beta chains that were listed as cytomegalovirus-associated.

As regards this clone: Its specificity is unknown.

The germline V gene encodes CDR1 SGHRS and CDR2 YFSETQ. This CDR3 has 12 amino acids. The germline V and J ends were trimmed by 5 bases and 4 bases, with 9 bases remaining between them. PCR employed 60 Vbeta and 13 Jbeta primers. Sequencing used immunoSEQ multiplex PCR; TCRdb keeps in-frame clones, though not all of them. The data hold a few hundred thousand clones, with about 80% observed a single time. This sequence originates from a woman aged 60-75 years in good health and CMV-seropositive. The sequenced material came from PBMCs. The rearrangement uses TRBV5-1 and TRBJ2-5, with D perhaps matching TRBD2 (7 bases). The CDR3 DNA is TGCGCCAGCAGAGGGGGGGGAGAGACCCAGTACTTC. Translation gives CASRGGGETQYF.